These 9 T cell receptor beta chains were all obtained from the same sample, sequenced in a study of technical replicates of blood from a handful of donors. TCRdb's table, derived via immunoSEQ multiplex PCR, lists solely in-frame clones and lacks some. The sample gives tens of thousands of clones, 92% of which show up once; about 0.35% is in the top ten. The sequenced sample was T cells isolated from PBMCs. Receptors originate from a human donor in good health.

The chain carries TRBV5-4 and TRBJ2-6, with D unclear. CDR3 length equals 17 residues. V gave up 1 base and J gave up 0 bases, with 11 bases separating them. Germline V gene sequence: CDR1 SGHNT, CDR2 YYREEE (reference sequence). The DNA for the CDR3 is TGTGCCAGCAGCTTGACCACTGGTGTCTCTGGGGCCAACGTCCTGACTTTC. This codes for CASSLTTGVSGANVLTF.

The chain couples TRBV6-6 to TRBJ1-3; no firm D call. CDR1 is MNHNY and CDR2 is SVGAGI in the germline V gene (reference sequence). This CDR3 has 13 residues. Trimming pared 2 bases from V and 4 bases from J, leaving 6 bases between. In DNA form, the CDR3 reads TGTGCCAGCAGTTACACTCAAGGAAACACCATATATTTT. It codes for CASSYTQGNTIYF.

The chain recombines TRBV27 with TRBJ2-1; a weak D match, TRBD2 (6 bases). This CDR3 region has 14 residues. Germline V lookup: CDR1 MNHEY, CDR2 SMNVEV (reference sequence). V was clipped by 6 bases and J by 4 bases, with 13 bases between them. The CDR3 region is CASRSGGGYNEQFF. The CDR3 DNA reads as TGTGCCAGCAGATCCGGGGGAGGTTACAATGAGCAGTTCTTC.

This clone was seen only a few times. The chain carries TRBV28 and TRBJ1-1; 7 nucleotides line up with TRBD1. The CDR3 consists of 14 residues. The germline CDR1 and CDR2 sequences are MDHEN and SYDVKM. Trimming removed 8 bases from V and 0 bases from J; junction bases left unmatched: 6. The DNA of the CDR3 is TGTGCCAGCGTACAGGACAGGTTGAACACTGAAGCTTTCTTT. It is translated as CASVQDRLNTEAFF.

The CDR3 here is CASRKDSRNEKLFF. The CDR3, as DNA: TGTGCCAGCAGGAAAGACAGCCGTAATGAAAAACTGTTTTTT. The V and J genes are TRBV7-9 and TRBJ1-4; a weak D match, TRBD1 (5 bases). V was shortened by 6 bases and J by 4 bases, with 12 bases between the two germline ends. The germline CDR1 and CDR2 sequences are SEHNR and FQNEAQ (reference sequence). The CDR3 covers 14 residues.

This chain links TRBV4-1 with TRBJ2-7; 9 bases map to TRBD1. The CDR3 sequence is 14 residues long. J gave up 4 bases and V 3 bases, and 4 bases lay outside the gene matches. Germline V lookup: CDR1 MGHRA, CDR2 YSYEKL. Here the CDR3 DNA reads TGCGCCAGCAGCCACCCGGGACAGGGATACGAGCAGTACTTC. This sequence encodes CASSHPGQGYEQYF.

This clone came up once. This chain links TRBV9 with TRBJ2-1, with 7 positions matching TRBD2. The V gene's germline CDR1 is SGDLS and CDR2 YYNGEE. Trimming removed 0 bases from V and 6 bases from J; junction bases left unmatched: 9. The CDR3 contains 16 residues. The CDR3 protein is CASSVEPPREFNEQFF. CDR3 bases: TGTGCCAGCAGCGTAGAGCCCCCGCGGGAGTTCAATGAGCAGTTCTTC.

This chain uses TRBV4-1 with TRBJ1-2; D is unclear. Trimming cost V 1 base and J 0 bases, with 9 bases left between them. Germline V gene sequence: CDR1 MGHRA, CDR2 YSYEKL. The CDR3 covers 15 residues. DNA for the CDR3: TGCGCCAGCAGCCAAGTTTCCAGGACTAACTATGGCTACACCTTC. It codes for CASSQVSRTNYGYTF.

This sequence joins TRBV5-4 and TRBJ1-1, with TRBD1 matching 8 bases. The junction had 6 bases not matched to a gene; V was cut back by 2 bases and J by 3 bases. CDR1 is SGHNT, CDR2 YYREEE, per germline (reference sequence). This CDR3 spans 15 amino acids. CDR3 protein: CASSFSGGGDTEAFF. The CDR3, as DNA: TGTGCCAGCAGCTTTTCAGGGGGCGGGGACACTGAAGCTTTCTTT.